This TCR beta chain derives from a study of blood T cells in healthy people across ages. Study conclusions and caveats: The donors' CMV status was not determined, possibly confounding changes in expanded clonotypes. Estimated diversity that came from one million T cells was considered an underestimate.

This clonotype was recorded only once. What it recognizes is unknown. A second roughly 6 to 11 cycle PCR used barcoded and J-beta primers. MiXCR was run by TCRdb on the 5' RACE reads, yielding one entry per CDR3 protein. This table has 1.5 million to 2 million distinct CDR3 sequences, around 50% appearing once. This TCR was sampled from a woman aged 35 to 49 in good health. Sequencing input: blood.

This CDR3 reads CASSHAMVADEQYF. The CDR3 DNA reads as TGTGCCAGCTCACATGCCATGGTCGCGGACGAGCAGTACTTC. The chain carries TRBV18 and TRBJ2-7; D is unresolved. The CDR3 extends over 14 amino acids. CDR1 is KGHSH, CDR2 LQKENI, per germline. V was shortened by 4 bases and J by 5 bases, with 15 bases between the two germline ends.